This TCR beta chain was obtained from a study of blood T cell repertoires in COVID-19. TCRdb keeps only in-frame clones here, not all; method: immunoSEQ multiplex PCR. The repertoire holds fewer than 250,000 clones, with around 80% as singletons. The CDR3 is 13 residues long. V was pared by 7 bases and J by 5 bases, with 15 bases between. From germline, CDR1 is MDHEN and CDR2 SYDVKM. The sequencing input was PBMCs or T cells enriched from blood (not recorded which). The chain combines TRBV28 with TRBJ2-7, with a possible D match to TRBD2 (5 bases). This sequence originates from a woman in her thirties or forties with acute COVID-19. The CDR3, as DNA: TGTGCCAGCATATCCGGGGTTGCCCACGAGCAGTACTTC. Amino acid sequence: CASISGVAHEQYF.